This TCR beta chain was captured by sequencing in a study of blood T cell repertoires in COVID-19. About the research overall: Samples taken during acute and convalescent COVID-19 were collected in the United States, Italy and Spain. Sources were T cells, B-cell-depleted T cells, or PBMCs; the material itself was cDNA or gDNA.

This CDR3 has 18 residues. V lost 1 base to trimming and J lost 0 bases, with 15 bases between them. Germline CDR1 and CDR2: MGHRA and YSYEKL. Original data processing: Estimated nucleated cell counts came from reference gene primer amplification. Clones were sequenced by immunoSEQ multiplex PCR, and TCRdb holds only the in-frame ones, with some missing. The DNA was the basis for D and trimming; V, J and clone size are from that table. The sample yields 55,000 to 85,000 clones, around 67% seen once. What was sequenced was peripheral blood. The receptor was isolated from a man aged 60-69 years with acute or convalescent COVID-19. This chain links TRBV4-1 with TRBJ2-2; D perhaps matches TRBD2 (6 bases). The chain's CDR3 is CASSQVELAAANTGELFF. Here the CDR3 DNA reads TGCGCCAGCAGCCAAGTCGAACTAGCAGCCGCGAACACCGGGGAGCTGTTTTTT.